Listed here are 11 T cell receptor beta chains from one sample, sequenced in a study of cytotoxic CD8 clonotypes in ibrutinib-treated CLL. The repertoire was sequenced with immunoSEQ multiplex PCR; TCRdb's copy has only in-frame clones and lacks some. This sample has around 140,000 clones, with approximately 83% found just once. The sample was PBMCs, taken after 24 months of ibrutinib treatment. The source of these receptors is a human donor with chronic lymphocytic leukemia.

V is TRBV7-2 and J is TRBJ2-1; TRBD2 aligns across 12 bases. V was pared by 5 bases and J by 4 bases, with 3 bases of the junction left unmatched. CDR3 size: 15 residues. Germline CDR1 SGHTA, CDR2 FQGNSA. The CDR3 is CASSAGLAGYNEQFF. The CDR3 nucleotides are TGTGCCAGCAGCGCCGGACTAGCGGGATACAATGAGCAGTTCTTC.

This sequence joins TRBV29-1 and TRBJ2-7; D remains unclear. The CDR3 is 13 amino acids. Germline CDR1 reads SQVTM; CDR2 reads ANQGSEA. With 4 bases removed from V and 4 bases from J, the gap between germline ends came to 14 bases. Here the CDR3 reads CSVVPGSNYEQYF. CDR3 nucleotide sequence: TGCAGCGTTGTCCCCGGCAGCAATTACGAGCAGTACTTC.

V usage is TRBV19 and J usage is TRBJ1-5; tentatively, D is TRBD1 (5 bases). This CDR3 has 14 amino acids. Germline CDR1 reads LNHDA; CDR2 reads SQIVND (reference sequence). V gave up 4 bases and J gave up 5 bases, with 12 bases separating them. The DNA of the CDR3 is TGTGCCAGTAGTACCCAGGGTACGGATCAGCCCCAGCATTTT. Translated: CASSTQGTDQPQHF. Together with reference TRBV19 and TRBJ1-5, the CDR3 gives the full variable domain: DGGITQSPKYLFRKEGQNVTLSCEQNLNHDAMYWYRQDPGQGLRLIYYSQIVNDFQKGDIAEGYSVSREKKESFPLTVTSAQKNPTAFYLCASSTQGTDQPQHFGDGTRLSIL.

The chain employs TRBV7-2 and TRBJ2-7; the D call may be TRBD1 or TRBD2 (5 bases each). Germline CDR1 SGHTA, CDR2 FQGNSA. The V end lost 2 bases, the J end lost 0 bases, and 14 bases lay between the germline ends. The CDR3 loop spans 16 amino acids. The CDR3 reads CASSLRWDGFSYEQYF. CDR3 sequence (DNA): TGTGCCAGCAGCTTAAGGTGGGACGGCTTCTCCTACGAGCAGTACTTC.

The chain is built from TRBV9 and TRBJ2-3, with TRBD1 as a possible D gene (5 bases). This CDR3 spans 16 amino acids. The V end was cut by 2 bases, the J end by 4 bases, with 17 bases between. Germline CDR1 and CDR2: SGDLS and YYNGEE. The CDR3 here is CASSVRAGRLSDTQYF. In nucleotides, the CDR3 is TGTGCCAGCAGCGTCAGGGCAGGGCGGTTATCAGATACGCAGTATTTT.

The gene calls are TRBV12-2 and TRBJ2-3. TRBV12-2 is noted as a pseudogene. CDR3 length equals 15 residues. CDR3 sequence (DNA): TGTGCAAGTCGCTTCCCCCGGGGGCCCAAAGATACGCAGTATTTT. Amino acids: CASRFPRGPKDTQYF.

The rearrangement uses TRBV6-5 and TRBJ2-5; either TRBD1 or TRBD2 may supply D (6 bases each). The CDR3 sequence is 15 residues long. Trimming shortened V by 5 bases and J by 5 bases, and 18 bases separated the two germline ends. Germline-derived CDR1 and CDR2 are MNHEY and SVGAGI. DNA of the CDR3: TGTGCCAGCAGTCGGGACACGACTCGGGGGGAGACCCAGTACTTC. Its protein product is CASSRDTTRGETQYF.

The chain carries TRBV15 and TRBJ1-5; no reliable D call. This CDR3 contains 14 residues. Trimming shortened V by 0 bases and J by 2 bases, and 5 bases separated the two germline ends. Looked up from germline, CDR1 is LNHNV and CDR2 is YYDKDF (reference sequence). CDR3 DNA: TGTGCCACCAGCAGAGATTTTCGCAATCAGCCCCAGCATTTT. Amino acid sequence: CATSRDFRNQPQHF.

The V and J genes are TRBV4-1 and TRBJ1-2, with 10 bases lining up with TRBD1. The CDR3 runs to 15 residues. Per the germline V gene, CDR1 is MGHRA and CDR2 is YSYEKL. V gave up 3 bases and J gave up 4 bases; unmatched junction bases: 5. DNA for the CDR3: TGCGCCAGCAGCCACCCGGGACAGGGGACCTATGGCTACACCTTC. This gives the protein CASSHPGQGTYGYTF.

The chain carries TRBV4-1 and TRBJ2-1; D is undetermined. Trimming left V 0 bases short and J 6 bases short, with 12 bases between. From germline, CDR1 is MGHRA and CDR2 YSYEKL. This CDR3 is built from 15 residues. This CDR3 reads CASSQDSSSVNEQFF. The DNA for the CDR3 is TGCGCCAGCAGCCAAGATAGTTCTAGTGTCAATGAGCAGTTCTTC.

V usage is TRBV6-6 and J usage is TRBJ2-3; either TRBD1 or TRBD2 may supply D (5 bases each). Germline V gene sequence: CDR1 MNHNY, CDR2 SVGAGI (reference sequence). This CDR3 comprises 14 residues. V lost 3 bases, J lost 2 bases, and 9 bases lay in between. CDR3 coding DNA: TGTGCCAGCAGTTATGGGGGTACCACAGATACGCAGTATTTT. The encoded protein is CASSYGGTTDTQYF.